There are a few counts of the clone carrying this T cell receptor (beta chain). Its antigen remains unknown. The V end was cut by 6 bases, the J end by 4 bases, with 16 bases between. This CDR3 spans 15 amino acids. Germline lookup yields CDR1 LNHDA and CDR2 SQIVND (reference sequence). This sample stems from a study of T cell repertoires in cytomegalovirus infection. About the study: HLA-C-restricted CMV epitopes, recently identified, and well-studied HLA-B-restricted ones were used by the study. Evidence of both CMV infection and a matching HLA type came from public TCR beta signatures. Study observations and caveats: Totalled public TCR beta family frequency picked out people who carried CMV plus the relevant HLA. HLA-C-restricted CMV clonotypes gave the most frequent clonotype in two of eight donors.

TCRdb reanalysed the reads using MiXCR and keeps one entry per CDR3 protein. The data show around 140,000 distinct CDR3 sequences, with 30% to 40% seen just once and around half held by the top ten. This chain links TRBV19 with TRBJ2-1, with D perhaps being TRBD1 or TRBD2 (5 bases each). This clonotype was obtained from a human donor in good health (CMV status not recorded). Some clones in this sample may be carry-over from other donors' samples. The specimen comprised CD8+ T cells from cultured PBMCs, sampled from culture after CMV antigen stimulation. CDR3 in amino acids: CASSLGTGFYNEQFF. The DNA of the CDR3 is TGTGCCAGTAGCCTCGGGACGGGGTTTTACAATGAGCAGTTCTTC.